The next 9 T cell receptor beta chains were all read from a single sample in a study of cytotoxic CD8 clonotypes in ibrutinib-treated CLL. TCRdb's table, derived via immunoSEQ multiplex PCR, lists solely in-frame clones and lacks some. The sample has 150,000 to 200,000 clones, 70% to 85% seen once. The source material was PBMCs, sampled after 12 months of ibrutinib treatment. Every receptor here comes from a human donor with chronic lymphocytic leukemia.

This rearrangement joins TRBV5-4 to TRBJ2-7; D not certain. The CDR3 has 16 amino acids. Germline V gene sequence: CDR1 SGHNT, CDR2 YYREEE (reference sequence). Trimming took 4 bases from V and 0 from J, leaving 17 bases between them. CDR3 DNA: TGTGCCAGCAGCCGCCTTGCGTCGGGTGTCTCCTACGAGCAGTACTTC. It specifies CASSRLASGVSYEQYF.

The chain carries TRBV27 and TRBJ1-2; 7 nucleotides agree with TRBD1. Germline V CDR1 and CDR2: MNHEY, SMNVEV (reference sequence). This CDR3 has 13 residues. V shed 8 bases and J 0 bases; nucleotides not matched to a gene: 3. CDR3 protein: CASRGTANYGYTF. CDR3 DNA sequence: TGTGCCAGCCGAGGGACAGCTAACTATGGCTACACCTTC.

CDR3 protein: CASSLVGGPNTEAFF. Here the CDR3 DNA reads TGTGCCAGCAGTTTGGTCGGGGGCCCGAACACTGAAGCTTTCTTT. V is TRBV6-5 and J is TRBJ1-1, with D possibly being TRBD1 (6 bases). Trimming removed 4 bases at V and 1 base at J, with 13 bases between. The CDR3 runs 15 residues. Germline CDR1 MNHEY, CDR2 SVGAGI.

This clone was recorded only once. The chain is built from TRBV2 and TRBJ1-1, with 9 bases identical to TRBD1. CDR3 size: 13 residues. The V and J ends lost 5 bases and 5 bases, in that order; junction bases with no gene match: 3. The germline V gene has CDR1 SNHLY and CDR2 FYNNEI. The CDR3 sequence is CASSRQGGTEAFF. The CDR3 bases are TGTGCCAGCAGTCGACAGGGGGGTACTGAAGCTTTCTTT. Complete variable domain (other parts from reference TRBV2 and TRBJ1-1): EPEVTQTPSHQVTQMGQEVILRCVPISNHLYFYWYRQILGQKVEFLVSFYNNEISEKSEIFDDQFSVERPDGSNFTLKIRSTKLEDSAMYFCASSRQGGTEAFFGQGTRLTVV.

This clone has just one count. V usage is TRBV2 and J usage is TRBJ2-7, with TRBD2 as a possible D gene (7 bases). Germline CDR1 SNHLY, CDR2 FYNNEI. Trimming left V 7 bases short and J 2 bases short, with 21 bases between. CDR3 size: 16 residues. The CDR3 coding sequence is TGTGCCAGCATGCTCTCGGGGGGCCAGAAAGCCTACGAGCAGTACTTC. It codes for CASMLSGGQKAYEQYF.

The rearrangement links TRBV7-9 to TRBJ2-3; possible D gene TRBD2, 5 bases. The germline V gene has CDR1 SEHNR and CDR2 FQNEAQ (reference sequence). The CDR3 extends over 15 amino acids. V shed 5 bases and J shed 3 bases, with 15 bases lying between them. CDR3 DNA: TGTGCCAGCAGCAGCCCCGAGAGGGAAACAGATACGCAGTATTTT. Translation gives CASSSPERETDTQYF.

This clone was found a few times. The chain joins TRBV29-1 to TRBJ1-1; D is perhaps TRBD1 (5 bases). CDR3 length: 10 amino acids. Germline V gene sequence: CDR1 SQVTM, CDR2 ANQGSEA. V was shortened by 4 bases and J by 11 bases, with 11 bases between the two germline ends. The CDR3 DNA reads TGCAGCGTTGGGGACCAAGGCGCTTTCTTT. Translating gives CSVGDQGAFF.

This clone occurred a few times. The J gene is TRBJ1-3, the V gene TRBV9; 9 bases map to TRBD1. Trimming cost V 4 bases and J 3 bases; bases outside gene matches: 8. The CDR3 sequence is 16 residues long. Germline V gene lookup returns CDR1 SGDLS and CDR2 YYNGEE. CDR3 amino acids: CASSNRGHQSGNTIYF. CDR3 nucleotides: TGTGCCAGCAGCAACAGGGGGCACCAGAGTGGAAACACCATATATTTT.

The chain links TRBV5-4 to TRBJ1-1; 8 bases map to TRBD1. This CDR3 spans 13 amino acids. The V gene end was trimmed by 2 bases and the J gene end by 4 bases; junction bases not matched to a gene: 1. Germline lookup yields CDR1 SGHNT and CDR2 YYREEE (reference sequence). CDR3 amino acids: CASSFTGGTEAFF. In nucleotides, the CDR3 is TGTGCCAGCAGCTTCACAGGGGGCACTGAAGCTTTCTTT.